These T cell receptor beta chains were read from a single sample in a study of T cell repertoires in cytomegalovirus infection. TCRdb ran MiXCR on the reads and lists one entry per CDR3 protein. The sample contains around 270,000 distinct CDR3 sequences, approximately 10% of which appear only once. Sample: PBMCs. Every receptor here comes from a human donor in good health (CMV status not recorded). Some clones in this sample may be carry-over from other donors' samples. Each CDR3 is given with its conserved first and last residue. Each record gives: CDR3 length, clone size, D gene, J gene, V gene, CDR3 DNA, CDR3 protein. The D gene is left open where the match is weak. Rows give clone size only sometimes, using once, few, many, or a class for an expanded clone.

16	many	.	TRBJ1-2	TRBV20-1	TGCAGTGCTATACCACCCGGGACACCAACTAACTATGGCTACACCTTC	CSAIPPGTPTNYGYTF
12	.	.	TRBJ1-5	TRBV20-1	TGCAGTGCTATTCCTCAGGGCCAGCCCCAGCATTTT	CSAIPQGQPQHF
16	many	.	TRBJ2-4	TRBV7-8	TGTGCCAGCAGCTCCAGACCGAGGGTAGCCAAAAACATTCAGTACTTC	CASSSRPRVAKNIQYF
16	few	TRBD1	TRBJ2-1	TRBV5-4	TGTGCCAGCAGCTTGGAAGGGACAGGGGTATACAATGAGCAGTTCTTC	CASSLEGTGVYNEQFF
13	.	.	TRBJ1-2	TRBV7-9	TGTGCCAGCAGCTTGGCGCCATCTAGGGGCTACACCTTC	CASSLAPSRGYTF
15	.	TRBD1	TRBJ2-2	TRBV7-6	TGTGCCAGCAGCCCCCGTCAGGGGGCAACCGGGGAGCTGTTTTTT	CASSPRQGATGELFF
19	many	.	TRBJ1-3	TRBV6-6	TGTGCCAGCAGTTACTCGACAAAAACGGGCGGGCTCTCTGGAAACACCATATATTTT	CASSYSTKTGGLSGNTIYF
15	.	.	TRBJ2-7	TRBV5-8	TGTGCCAGCAGCTTCGATGGGGGACCCTCCTACGAGCAGTACTTC	CASSFDGGPSYEQYF
14	few	TRBD1	TRBJ2-7	TRBV20-1	TGCAGTGCTAGGGGGACAGGGAAATTCGACGAGCAGTACTTC	CSARGTGKFDEQYF
12	few	.	TRBJ1-2	TRBV28	TGTGCCAGCAGTTTTCTCACTTATGGCTACACCTTC	CASSFLTYGYTF
16	many	TRBD2	TRBJ2-5	TRBV28	TGTGCCAGCAGTACCCGACTAGCGGGGGGGCGGGAGACCCAGTACTTC	CASSTRLAGGRETQYF